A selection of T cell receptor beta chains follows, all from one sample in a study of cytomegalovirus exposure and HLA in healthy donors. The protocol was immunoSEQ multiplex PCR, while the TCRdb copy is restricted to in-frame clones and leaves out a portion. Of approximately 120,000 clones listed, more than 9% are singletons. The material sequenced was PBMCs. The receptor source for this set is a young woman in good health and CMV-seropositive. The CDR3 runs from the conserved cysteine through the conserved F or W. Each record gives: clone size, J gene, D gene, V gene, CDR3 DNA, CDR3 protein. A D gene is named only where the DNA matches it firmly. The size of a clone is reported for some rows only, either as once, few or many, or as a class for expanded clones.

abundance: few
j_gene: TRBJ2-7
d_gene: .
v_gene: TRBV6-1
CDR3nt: TGTGCCAGCAGTGAAGTAGACAGAGAGTACTTC
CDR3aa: CASSEVDREYF

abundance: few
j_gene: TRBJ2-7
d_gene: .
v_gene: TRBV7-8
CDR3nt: TGTGCCAGCAGCTTCGTAACCGAACTCTCCTACGAGCAGTACTTC
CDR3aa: CASSFVTELSYEQYF

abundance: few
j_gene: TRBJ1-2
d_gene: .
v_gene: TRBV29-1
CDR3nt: TGCAGCGTGGGAGCGCTCGGCACCTTC
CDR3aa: CSVGALGTF

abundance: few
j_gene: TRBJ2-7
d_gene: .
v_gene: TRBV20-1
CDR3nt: TGCAGTGCTTCAACACCCTACGAGCAGTACTTC
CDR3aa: CSASTPYEQYF

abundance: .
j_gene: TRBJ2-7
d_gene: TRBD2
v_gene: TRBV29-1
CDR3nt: TGCAGCGTTGGGAAACAGAGGGGACTAGCGGGAAACGAGCAGTACTTC
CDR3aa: CSVGKQRGLAGNEQYF

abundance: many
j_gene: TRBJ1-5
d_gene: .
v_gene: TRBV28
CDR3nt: TGTGCCAGCAGTTTGTGGACAACCGATCAGCCCCAGCATTTT
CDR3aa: CASSLWTTDQPQHF

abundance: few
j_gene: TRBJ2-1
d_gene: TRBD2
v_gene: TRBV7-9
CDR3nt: TGTGCCAGCAGCTTAGTAGCGGGAAATGAGCAGTTCTTC
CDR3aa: CASSLVAGNEQFF

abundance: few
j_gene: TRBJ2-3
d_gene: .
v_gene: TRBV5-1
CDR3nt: TGCGCCAGCAGCTCAAAGGGGTCGAGCACAGATACGCAGTATTTT
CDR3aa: CASSSKGSSTDTQYF

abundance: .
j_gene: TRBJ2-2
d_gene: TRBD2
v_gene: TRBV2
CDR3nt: TGTGCCAGCATCAGGACTAGGACCGGGGAGCTGTTTTTT
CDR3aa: CASIRTRTGELFF

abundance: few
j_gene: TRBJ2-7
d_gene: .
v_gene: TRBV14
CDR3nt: TGTGCCAGCAGCTCCAGGGGGGTCGGCTACGAGCAGTACTTC
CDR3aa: CASSSRGVGYEQYF

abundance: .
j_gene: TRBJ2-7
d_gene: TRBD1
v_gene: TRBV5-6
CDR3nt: TGTGCCAGCAGTTGGGACAGGGGCTACGAGCAGTACTTC
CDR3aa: CASSWDRGYEQYF

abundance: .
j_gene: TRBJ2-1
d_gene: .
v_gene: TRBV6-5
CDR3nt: TGTGCCAGCAGTCGGGACTTTCTCACCCATGAGCAGTTCTTC
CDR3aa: CASSRDFLTHEQFF

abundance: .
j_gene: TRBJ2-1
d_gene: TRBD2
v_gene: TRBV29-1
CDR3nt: TGCAGCGTTGAAGATCTCGGGACTAGCGGGAGTTTCGGTGAGCAGTTCTTC
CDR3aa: CSVEDLGTSGSFGEQFF

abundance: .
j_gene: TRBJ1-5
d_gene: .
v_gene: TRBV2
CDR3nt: TGTGCCAGCAGTGTATGGGGGGAGAATAGCAATCAGCCCCAGCATTTT
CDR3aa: CASSVWGENSNQPQHF

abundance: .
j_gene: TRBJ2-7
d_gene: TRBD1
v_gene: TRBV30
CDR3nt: TGTGCCTGGAGTTCCAAACCCGGGACAGGGGGCTTGTACGAGCAGTACTTC
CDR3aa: CAWSSKPGTGGLYEQYF

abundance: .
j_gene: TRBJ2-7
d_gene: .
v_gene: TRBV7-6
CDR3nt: TGTGCCAGCAGTTCTACTGGGAGCGCTTACGAGCAGTACTTC
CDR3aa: CASSSTGSAYEQYF

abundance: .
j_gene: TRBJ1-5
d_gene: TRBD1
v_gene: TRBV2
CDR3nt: TGTGCCAGCAACCAGGGACAGATGGGACAGCCCCAGCATTTT
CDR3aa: CASNQGQMGQPQHF

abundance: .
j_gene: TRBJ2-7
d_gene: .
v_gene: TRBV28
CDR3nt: TGTGCCAGCAGTACGCCGGGACGGACTATGGAGCAGTACTTC
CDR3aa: CASSTPGRTMEQYF

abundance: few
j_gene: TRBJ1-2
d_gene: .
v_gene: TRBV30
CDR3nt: TGTGCCTGGAGTGTGTCCGATACTACAGGGCCCAACCCCTATGGCTACACCTTC
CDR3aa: CAWSVSDTTGPNPYGYTF

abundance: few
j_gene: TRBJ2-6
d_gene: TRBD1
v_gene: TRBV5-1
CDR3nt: TGCGCCAGCAGCTTCGGGACAGGGACATCTGGGGCCAACGTCCTGACTTTC
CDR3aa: CASSFGTGTSGANVLTF

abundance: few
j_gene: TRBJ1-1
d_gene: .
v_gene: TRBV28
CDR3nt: TGTGCCAGCAGTTTAGGGATAGGGGGTACTGAAGCTTTCTTT
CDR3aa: CASSLGIGGTEAFF

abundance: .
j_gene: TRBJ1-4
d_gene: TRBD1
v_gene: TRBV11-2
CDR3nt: TGTGCCAGCAGCTATGGACAGGGGGAAAAACTGTTTTTT
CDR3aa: CASSYGQGEKLFF

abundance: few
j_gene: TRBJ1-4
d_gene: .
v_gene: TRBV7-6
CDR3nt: TGTGCCAGCAGCTTACTAGTAAATGAAAAACTGTTTTTT
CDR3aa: CASSLLVNEKLFF

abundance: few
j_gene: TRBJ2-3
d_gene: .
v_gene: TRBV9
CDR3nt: TGTGCCAGCAGCCTACATTACGGGAGTGGGGCAGATACGCAGTATTTT
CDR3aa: CASSLHYGSGADTQYF

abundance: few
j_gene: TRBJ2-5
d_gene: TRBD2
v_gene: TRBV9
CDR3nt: TGTGCCAGCAGCGTGACTAGCGGACAAGAGACCCAGTACTTC
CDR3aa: CASSVTSGQETQYF

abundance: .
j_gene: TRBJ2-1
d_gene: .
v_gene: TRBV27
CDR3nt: TGTGCCAGCAGTCAATCCTCCGGACAGATCAATGAGCAGTTCTTC
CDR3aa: CASSQSSGQINEQFF

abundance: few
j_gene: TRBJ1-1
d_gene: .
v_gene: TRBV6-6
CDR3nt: TGTGCCAGCAGTTCAGGGGTCACTGAAGCTTTCTTT
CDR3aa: CASSSGVTEAFF

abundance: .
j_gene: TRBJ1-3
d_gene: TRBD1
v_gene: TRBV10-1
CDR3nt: TGCGCCAGCGCACCGGGACAGGGGAGCGGAAACACCATATATTTT
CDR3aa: CASAPGQGSGNTIYF

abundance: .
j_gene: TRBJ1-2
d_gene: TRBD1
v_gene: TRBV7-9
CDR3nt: TGTGCCAGCAGCGAAAGACAGGGAAGCTATGGCTACACCTTC
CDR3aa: CASSERQGSYGYTF

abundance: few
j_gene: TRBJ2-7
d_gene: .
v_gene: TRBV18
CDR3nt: TGTGCCAGCTCACCTACGGTAAACCTCTACGGTGGGCAGTACTTC
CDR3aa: CASSPTVNLYGGQYF